Each of the 27 T cell receptor beta chains below was sequenced from the same sample in a study of early T cells in non-severe SARS-CoV-2 infection. In TCRdb, the 5' RACE reads were re-called with MiXCR into one record per CDR3 protein. Among approximately 52,000 distinct CDR3 sequences listed, 8.2% were seen once. Sequenced sample: whole blood. The receptors come from an adult who was a healthcare worker with PCR-confirmed SARS-CoV-2 infection or an uninfected control (not recorded which).

This clonotype was counted at least ten times. The rearrangement links TRBV10-3 to TRBJ2-7; D remains ambiguous. The CDR3 length is 13 residues. Per germline, CDR1 ENHRY and CDR2 SYGVKD. Trimming took 0 bases from V and 5 from J, leaving 8 bases between them. The CDR3 sequence: CAISESRIHEQYF. CDR3 nucleotide sequence: TGTGCCATCAGTGAGTCTAGAATCCACGAGCAGTACTTC.

This clonotype was counted at least ten times. The CDR3 loop is CASSLGNRYEQYF. The DNA for the CDR3 is TGTGCCAGCAGCTTAGGGAACAGGTACGAGCAGTACTTC. The chain carries TRBV7-9 and TRBJ2-7, with a possible D match to TRBD1 (5 bases). The V end was cut by 1 base, the J end by 4 bases, with 8 bases between. The CDR3 totals 13 residues. CDR1 is SEHNR and CDR2 is FQNEAQ in the germline V gene (reference sequence).

The genes are TRBV3-1 and TRBJ2-1, with TRBD2 as a possible D gene (5 bases). The length of the CDR3 is 16 residues. Per germline, CDR1 LGHDT and CDR2 YNNKEL (reference sequence). Trimming removed 6 bases from V and 5 bases from J, with 20 bases in between. As DNA, the CDR3 is TGTGCCAGCAGTCCTTTAGCGTGGCAACACGACAATGAGCAGTTCTTC. As protein: CASSPLAWQHDNEQFF.

This clonotype was detected a few times. This chain connects TRBV11-2 to TRBJ2-2, with 13 bases lining up with TRBD2. J lost 1 base, V lost 1 base, and 0 bases had no gene match. Germline V gene lookup returns CDR1 SGHAT and CDR2 FQNNGV. The CDR3 sequence is 17 residues long. The CDR3 DNA is TGTGCCAGCAGCTTAGGGACTAGCGGGAGGAACACCGGGGAGCTGTTTTTT. Translating gives CASSLGTSGRNTGELFF.

This clonotype turned up a few times. The chain joins TRBV7-9 to TRBJ1-4, with a possible D match to TRBD1 (6 bases). The germline gives CDR1 SEHNR, CDR2 FQNEAQ (reference sequence). The CDR3 totals 14 residues. Trimming left V 3 bases short and J 8 bases short, with 13 bases between. The CDR3 DNA reads as TGTGCCAGCAGCTTCGGGGGGCAAGGCGAAAAACTGTTTTTT. Translated, it gives CASSFGGQGEKLFF.

This clonotype turned up a few times. The chain carries TRBV29-1 and TRBJ2-7; D is undetermined. The CDR3 consists of 11 residues. In germline, CDR1 is SQVTM, CDR2 ANQGSEA. The ends were cut back, 4 bases at V and 1 base at J, with 5 bases in the middle. This CDR3 reads CSVARSYEQYF. The CDR3 nucleotides read TGCAGCGTTGCCCGGTCCTACGAGCAGTACTTC.

The rearrangement links TRBV24-1 to TRBJ2-1; D is undetermined. CDR3 length: 13 residues. Trimming took off 3 bases at V and 10 bases at J, with 12 bases between the two ends. Germline loops: CDR1 KGHDR, CDR2 SFDVKD. CDR3 nucleotide sequence: TGTGCCACCAGTGATGGGCAGCTTGAAGAGCAGTTCTTC. It yields the protein CATSDGQLEEQFF.

This clonotype was seen a handful of times. The chain has TRBV29-1 and TRBJ2-3; TRBD2 agrees at 7 bases. From germline, CDR1 is SQVTM and CDR2 ANQGSEA. The CDR3 is 13 residues long. Unmatched junction bases numbered 7, after V lost 8 bases and J lost 2 bases. CDR3 loop: CSPRLAPTDTQYF. Written as DNA, the CDR3 is TGCAGCCCAAGACTAGCCCCCACAGATACGCAGTATTTT.

This clonotype was recorded a few times. The CDR3 spells CASSEDRRNTEAFF. In DNA form, the CDR3 reads TGTGCCAGCAGTGAGGACAGGCGGAACACTGAAGCTTTCTTT. The V gene is TRBV12-3 or TRBV12-4, the J gene TRBJ1-1, with 7 positions matching TRBD1. This CDR3 spans 14 amino acids. J lost 1 base, V lost 5 bases, and 4 bases had no gene match.

This clonotype was counted many times. The chain combines TRBV7-2 with TRBJ2-5; no definite D call. The germline CDR1 and CDR2 sequences are SGHTA and FQGNSA. Trimming left V 1 base short and J 5 bases short, with 11 bases between. This CDR3 spans 14 amino acids. The CDR3 nucleotides are TGTGCCAGCAGCTTAGTCAAAGGTCAGGAGACCCAGTACTTC. Encoded protein: CASSLVKGQETQYF.

This clonotype was observed a few times. The chain employs TRBV20-1 and TRBJ1-4; D is unresolved. Germline values: CDR1 DFQATT, CDR2 SNEGSKA (reference sequence). This CDR3 comprises 13 residues. V was pared by 3 bases and J by 0 bases, with 5 bases between. CDR3 region: CSASVATNEKLFF. CDR3 in DNA: TGCAGTGCTAGTGTCGCAACTAATGAAAAACTGTTTTTT.

The chain links TRBV3-1 to TRBJ2-1, with 11 bases aligning to TRBD2. Germline CDR1 is LGHDT and CDR2 is YNNKEL (reference sequence). With 5 bases clipped from V and 10 bases from J, the junction kept 10 bases outside the gene matches. The CDR3 has 15 residues. In nucleotides, the CDR3 is TGTGCCAGCAGCTCCGGGACTAGCGGAGGAAGGGAGCAGTTCTTC. Amino acid sequence: CASSSGTSGGREQFF.

This clonotype was detected a few times. This chain links TRBV20-1 with TRBJ2-1; 9 bases fit TRBD1. Trimming took 3 bases from V and 7 from J; bases not matched to a gene: 4. CDR3 length: 13 residues. Germline CDR1 DFQATT, CDR2 SNEGSKA (reference sequence). The CDR3 DNA reads as TGCAGTGCTAGTCGGACAGGGGCAAATGAGCAGTTCTTC. It translates to CSASRTGANEQFF.

This clonotype was counted only a few times. The CDR3 sequence is CASSLGTTGVDTQYF. CDR3 DNA: TGTGCCAGCAGCTTAGGGACCACAGGGGTAGATACGCAGTATTTT. The chain recombines TRBV7-3 with TRBJ2-3; 7 bases align to TRBD1. After removal of 2 bases from V and 5 bases from J, the junction contained 7 bases not matched to a gene. This CDR3 contains 15 residues. Per the germline V gene, CDR1 is SGHTA and CDR2 is FQGTGA. The whole variable domain, filled in from reference TRBV7-3 and TRBJ2-3, reads GAGVSQTPSNKVTEKGKYVELRCDPISGHTALYWYRQSLGQGPEFLIYFQGTGAADDSGLPNDRFFAVRPEGSVSTLKIQRTERGDSAVYLCASSLGTTGVDTQYFGPGTRLTVL.

This clonotype was seen many times. V usage is TRBV29-1 and J usage is TRBJ2-3; D perhaps matches TRBD1 (6 bases). CDR1 is SQVTM and CDR2 is ANQGSEA in the germline V gene. Trimming removed 5 bases from V and 0 bases from J, with 18 bases in between. The CDR3 consists of 16 residues. The CDR3 sequence is CSVSGQSGSSTDTQYF. For the CDR3, the DNA is TGCAGCGTTTCCGGACAGTCGGGATCTAGCACAGATACGCAGTATTTT.

This clonotype was found many times. V and J are TRBV12-3 or TRBV12-4 and TRBJ2-1, with 7 bases aligning to TRBD2. V shed 6 bases and J 2 bases; nucleotides not matched to a gene: 10. The CDR3 contains 16 residues. In nucleotides, the CDR3 is TGTGCCAGCAGGCCTTTGGGGGGAGGGACCTACAATGAGCAGTTCTTC. The encoded protein is CASRPLGGGTYNEQFF.

V gene TRBV5-1 combines with J gene TRBJ1-4; D is uncertain. There are 12 residues in the CDR3. V lost 0 bases to trimming and J lost 8 bases, with 5 bases between them. CDR1 is SGHRS and CDR2 is YFSETQ in the germline V gene. CDR3 coding DNA: TGCGCCAGCAGCTTGGACCAAGAAAAACTGTTTTTT. It translates to CASSLDQEKLFF.

CDR3 sequence (DNA): TGTGCCAGCAGCGCGAGGGGAGGGACAGGGGTCACCGGGGAGCTGTTTTTT. It encodes CASSARGGTGVTGELFF. This chain joins TRBV9 and TRBJ2-2, with 10 nucleotides matching TRBD1. Germline V CDR1 and CDR2: SGDLS, YYNGEE. The CDR3 loop spans 17 amino acids. V was pared by 3 bases and J by 4 bases, with 9 bases of the junction left unmatched.

The table lists this clonotype with a few counts. The CDR3 DNA sequence: TGTGCCAGCAGTGTCGCAGGGTCTGGGGCCAACGTCCTGACTTTC. This translates into CASSVAGSGANVLTF. The gene calls are TRBV6-2 or TRBV6-3 and TRBJ2-6; D may be TRBD1 (5 bases). This CDR3 is 15 amino acids long. With 5 bases removed from V and 1 base from J, the gap between germline ends came to 9 bases. Per germline, CDR1 MNHEY and CDR2 SVGEGT.

This clonotype was counted only a few times. The gene calls are TRBV15 and TRBJ1-5, with D possibly matching TRBD1 (5 bases). Trimming pared 0 bases from V and 2 bases from J, leaving 17 bases between. The CDR3 has 18 residues. Germline V gene data show CDR1 as LNHNV and CDR2 as YYDKDF (reference sequence). CDR3 coding DNA: TGTGCCACCAGCAGAGATGGGGCGGACTATCGGGGCAATCAGCCCCAGCATTTT. Amino acids: CATSRDGADYRGNQPQHF.

This clonotype was detected a few times. The rearrangement links TRBV5-1 to TRBJ1-2; D remains ambiguous. Germline CDR1 and CDR2: SGHRS and YFSETQ. This CDR3 is built from 13 residues. Trimming cost V 0 bases and J 2 bases, with 5 bases left between them. The chain's CDR3 is CASSLDTNYGYTF. The CDR3 DNA follows: TGCGCCAGCAGCTTGGATACAAACTATGGCTACACCTTC.

This clonotype appeared once. The V and J genes are TRBV4-1 and TRBJ1-1; D gene ambiguous. Germline lookup yields CDR1 MGHRA and CDR2 YSYEKL. The CDR3 spans 13 residues. Trimming left V 0 bases short and J 7 bases short, with 9 bases between. The chain's CDR3 is CASSQDPEIEAFF. DNA for the CDR3: TGCGCCAGCAGCCAAGATCCGGAGATTGAAGCTTTCTTT.

The gene calls are TRBV12-3 or TRBV12-4 and TRBJ2-7; D is unresolved. This CDR3 comprises 12 residues. The ends were cut back, 9 bases at V and 2 bases at J, with 11 bases in the middle. CDR3: CASTDTPYEQYF. The CDR3, as DNA: TGTGCCAGTACTGACACCCCCTACGAGCAGTACTTC.

This clonotype was counted ten times or more. The chain joins TRBV29-1 to TRBJ2-7, with 12 bases aligning to TRBD2. The CDR3 consists of 13 residues. Trimming took 5 bases from V and 9 from J; bases not matched to a gene: 8. Germline V gives CDR1 SQVTM, CDR2 ANQGSEA. The CDR3 DNA sequence: TGCAGCGTTCCGGCTAGCGGGGGGGCCTGGCAGTACTTC. This sequence encodes CSVPASGGAWQYF.

This sequence joins TRBV20-1 and TRBJ2-3, with D tentatively TRBD1 (5 bases). The germline V gene has CDR1 DFQATT and CDR2 SNEGSKA (reference sequence). The CDR3 totals 13 residues. Trimming took 6 bases from V and 2 from J, leaving 12 bases between them. The CDR3 protein is CSARTFPTDTQYF. The CDR3 region has the DNA TGCAGTGCCCGGACATTCCCCACAGATACGCAGTATTTT.

The chain employs TRBV12-3 or TRBV12-4 and TRBJ1-3; D is unresolved. There are 11 residues in the CDR3. The V and J ends lost 5 bases and 8 bases respectively, with 7 bases between them. CDR3 nucleotides: TGTGCCAGCAGTGCCGTAGACACCATATATTTT. Translated: CASSAVDTIYF.

This clonotype was recorded at least ten times. The V and J genes are TRBV5-1 and TRBJ1-5, with D perhaps TRBD1 (5 bases). Germline assignment: CDR1 SGHRS and CDR2 YFSETQ. The CDR3 sequence is 15 residues long. V was shortened by 0 bases and J by 2 bases, with 9 bases between the two germline ends. In nucleotides, the CDR3 is TGCGCCAGCAGCTTGGACGGGGCCGGCAATCAGCCCCAGCATTTT. It translates to CASSLDGAGNQPQHF.